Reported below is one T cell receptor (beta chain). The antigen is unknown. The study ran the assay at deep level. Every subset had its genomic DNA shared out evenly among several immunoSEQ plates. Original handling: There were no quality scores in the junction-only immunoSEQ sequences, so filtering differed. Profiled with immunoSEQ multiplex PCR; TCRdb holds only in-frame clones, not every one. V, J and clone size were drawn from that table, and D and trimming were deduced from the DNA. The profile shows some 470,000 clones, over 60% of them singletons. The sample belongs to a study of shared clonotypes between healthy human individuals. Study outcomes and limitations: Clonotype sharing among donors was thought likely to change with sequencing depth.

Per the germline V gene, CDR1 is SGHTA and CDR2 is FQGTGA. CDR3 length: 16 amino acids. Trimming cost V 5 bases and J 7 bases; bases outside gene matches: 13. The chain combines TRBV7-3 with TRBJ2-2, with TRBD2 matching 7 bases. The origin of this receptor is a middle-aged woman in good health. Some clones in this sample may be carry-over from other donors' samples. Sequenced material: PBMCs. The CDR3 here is CASSPRTGGEIGELFF. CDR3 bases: TGTGCCAGCAGCCCACGGACGGGGGGAGAAATCGGGGAGCTGTTTTTT.